The rows below give T cell receptor beta chains drawn from one sample of a study of blood T cell repertoires in COVID-19. Data came from immunoSEQ multiplex PCR; TCRdb stores just in-frame clones and leaves some out. Counted here are roughly 180,000 clones, approximately 85% occurring once; the ten biggest clones make up 1.2%. The sequenced sample was peripheral blood. These receptors all stem from a man aged 60-69 years who had recovered from COVID-19. Both conserved end residues are part of each CDR3. D genes are given only for firm matches. Not every row has a clone size; where given, it reads once, few, many or a size class.

TRBV6-6	TRBD1	-	TRBJ2-3	TGTGCCAGCAGCCCCGTCTTACCAGGACAGGGGGTCATTACGGGAACAGATACGCAGTATTTT	CASSPVLPGQGVITGTDTQYF
TRBV5-1	TRBD1	once	TRBJ2-2	TGCGCCAGCAGCCTCCGGGACAGTGACACCGGGGAGCTGTTTTTT	CASSLRDSDTGELFF
TRBV12-3/TRBV12-4	-	once	TRBJ1-1	TGTGCCAGCAGTCGTCTGGAGACGCTCTTT	CASSRLETLF
TRBV30	-	-	TRBJ2-1	TGTGCCGCCTCTTGGAGCTCCTACAATGAGCAGTTCTTC	CAASWSSYNEQFF
TRBV5-8	-	few	TRBJ2-3	TGTGCCAGCAGCTTGGGACAGTCGTTGGGTACGCAGTATTTT	CASSLGQSLGTQYF
TRBV18	TRBD2	-	TRBJ2-5	TGTGCCAGCTCACCGACTAGCGGGGCGGGAGAGACCCAGTACTTC	CASSPTSGAGETQYF
TRBV29-1	TRBD1	-	TRBJ2-1	TGCAGCGTTGGACAGGGGTTCGATGAGCAGTTCTTC	CSVGQGFDEQFF
TRBV30	-	-	TRBJ2-6	TGTGCCTGGACAGGGGCTGGGGCCAACGTCCTGACTTTC	CAWTGAGANVLTF
TRBV6-2/TRBV6-3	TRBD1	few	TRBJ1-6	TGTGCCAGCAGTCTACTACAGGGGCAAGGTTCACCCCTCCACTTT	CASSLLQGQGSPLHF
TRBV19	TRBD2	-	TRBJ2-3	TGTGCCAGTAGTATATCGGGAGGCGGGGGGTACACAGATACGCAGTATTTT	CASSISGGGGYTDTQYF
TRBV7-3	-	-	TRBJ2-3	TGTGCCAGCAGCCAACCTGGGGCGGTGGACGATACGCAGTATTTT	CASSQPGAVDDTQYF
TRBV9	-	-	TRBJ1-2	TGTGCCAGCAGCGCACATCAGGGGAACTATGGCTACACCTTC	CASSAHQGNYGYTF
TRBV19	-	-	TRBJ1-3	TGTGCCAGTAGCAGACAGCGAAACACCATATATTTT	CASSRQRNTIYF
TRBV2	-	-	TRBJ2-1	TGTGCCAGCAGTTCCACAGGATCACATGGCAATGAGCAGTTCTTC	CASSSTGSHGNEQFF
TRBV20-1	-	-	TRBJ1-1	TGCACCCCCTTGTCCGACACTGAAGCTTTCTTT	CTPLSDTEAFF
TRBV4-2	TRBD1	-	TRBJ1-4	TGTGCCAGCAGGCCTCCGGGACAGGGACGGGAAAAACTGTTTTTT	CASRPPGQGREKLFF